Below, 18 T cell receptor beta chains from the same sample are listed, as sequenced in a study of molecular identifiers for immune sequencing clone quantification. TCRdb reanalysed the PCR reads using MiXCR and keeps one entry per CDR3 protein. The table includes hundreds of thousands of distinct CDR3 sequences, less than 20% detected once. The sequencing sample was made of naive CD8+ T cells from blood, with Jurkat cell RNA spiked in. The subset: FACS-sorted CD8+CD4-CCR7+CD45RA+ naive T cells. These receptor sequences come from a human donor in good health. Some libraries in this study had Jurkat cell RNA spiked in.

In the case of this clonotype: A much larger clone is a single base away; this may be a read error. The rearrangement uses TRBV19 and TRBJ1-5; D is uncertain. The germline V gene encodes CDR1 LNHDA and CDR2 SQIVND (reference sequence). The CDR3 covers 15 residues. The ends were cut back, 3 bases at V and 0 bases at J, with 9 bases in the middle. The CDR3 loop reads CASSMTKYSNQPQHF. CDR3 coding DNA: TGTGCCAGTAGTATGACGAAATATAGCAATCAGCCCCAGCATTTT.

This clonotype was observed many times. This chain uses TRBV7-2 with TRBJ2-5, with 14 bases matching TRBD2. The CDR3 is made up of 19 amino acids. The V segment lost 5 bases and the J segment 2 bases; nucleotides outside the gene matches: 13. Per germline, CDR1 SGHTA and CDR2 FQGNSA. Written as DNA, the CDR3 is TGTGCCAGCAGCACTACCTCGGGACTAGCGGGGGCCTTACAAGAGACCCAGTACTTC. Translating it yields CASSTTSGLAGALQETQYF.

Points on this clonotype: A much larger clonotype is one base distant, so this may be a read error. The gene calls are TRBV20-1 and TRBJ2-3; D is possibly TRBD2 (5 bases). V lost 7 bases to trimming and J lost 0 bases, with 17 bases between them. The CDR3 runs to 15 residues. Per the germline V gene, CDR1 is DFQATT and CDR2 is SNEGSKA (reference sequence). CDR3: CSVSPPGGSTDTQYF. In nucleotides, the CDR3 is TGCAGTGTTAGTCCCCCTGGCGGGAGCACAGATACGCAGTATTTT.

This clonotype was detected only a few times. Because the CDR3 is missing its conserved closing phenylalanine or tryptophan, this is likely a read error. The rearrangement links TRBV27 to TRBJ1-2, with D unresolved. CDR3 length: 15 amino acids. Trimming removed 2 bases at V and 0 bases at J, with 10 bases between. Germline V gene lookup returns CDR1 MNHEY and CDR2 SMNVEV (reference sequence). CDR3: CASSLLGFSNYGYTS. The CDR3 region has the DNA TGTGCCAGCAGTTTACTTGGATTTTCTAACTATGGCTACACCTCC.

This clonotype came up many times. The V call is TRBV5-1, the J call TRBJ2-3, with 8 bases fitting TRBD2. V lost 3 bases and J lost 5; bases outside the gene matches: 8. CDR3 size: 15 residues. From germline, CDR1 is SGHRS and CDR2 YFSETQ. The CDR3 sequence: CASSSNGRVVDTQYF. As DNA, the CDR3 is TGCGCCAGCAGCTCTAACGGGAGGGTCGTAGATACGCAGTATTTT.

Details on this clonotype: Since a much larger clone is just one base distant, this may be a read error. The DNA of the CDR3 is TGTGCCAGCGGCTTAGGGGGACTAGCTTTAGGGCAGTTCTTC. Encoded protein: CASGLGGLALGQFF. The V call is TRBV11-2, the J call TRBJ2-1; 9 bases align to TRBD2. Germline values: CDR1 SGHAT, CDR2 FQNNGV. This CDR3 contains 14 residues.

Many counts were recorded for this clonotype. The chain recombines TRBV6-5 with TRBJ2-3, with D possibly matching TRBD2 (5 bases). V lost 5 bases to trimming and J lost 1 base, with 13 bases between them. The CDR3 length is 15 residues. The germline V gene has CDR1 MNHEY and CDR2 SVGAGI. The CDR3 coding sequence is TGTGCCAGCAGTATTGGGGAGCCCCGCACAGATACGCAGTATTTT. Protein: CASSIGEPRTDTQYF.

To note about this clonotype: A read error may be the cause here, since a much bigger clone is one base away. V is TRBV28 and J is TRBJ1-1; D is possibly TRBD1 (6 bases). Germline assignment: CDR1 MDHEN and CDR2 SYDVKM. There are 13 residues in the CDR3. The CDR3: CVSTHRVWGEAFF. The CDR3 nucleotides are TGTGTCAGCACCCACAGGGTTTGGGGTGAAGCTTTCTTT.

V usage is TRBV20-1 and J usage is TRBJ2-1; 8 bases line up with TRBD2. This CDR3 comprises 15 residues. V dropped 0 bases and J dropped 4; count of bases not matched to a gene: 5. Per germline, CDR1 DFQATT and CDR2 SNEGSKA (reference sequence). DNA for the CDR3: TGCAGTGCTAGAGATGGTACGGGGGGGTACAATGAGCAGTTCTTC. Encoded protein: CSARDGTGGYNEQFF.

This clonotype was counted many times. The chain carries TRBV27 and TRBJ1-1, with D perhaps matching TRBD1 (5 bases). Looked up from germline, CDR1 is MNHEY and CDR2 is SMNVEV (reference sequence). V lost 5 bases to trimming and J lost 7 bases, with 14 bases between them. The CDR3 runs 13 residues. CDR3 sequence reads: CASSLFGAREAFF. CDR3 nucleotide sequence: TGTGCCAGCAGTCTCTTTGGGGCACGTGAAGCTTTCTTT.

This clonotype was counted many times. The chain links TRBV6-6 to TRBJ2-7; D unclear. V was trimmed by 5 bases and J by 7 bases, leaving 12 bases between them. CDR3 length equals 12 residues. CDR1 and CDR2 (germline): MNHNY, SVGAGI (reference sequence). The CDR3 spells CASSQHRAEQYF. CDR3 bases: TGTGCCAGCAGTCAGCACCGGGCTGAGCAGTACTTC.

This clonotype has ten or more counts. The rearrangement uses TRBV6-6 and TRBJ2-3, with TRBD1 identical over 10 bases. The CDR3 spans 15 residues. Per the germline V gene, CDR1 is MNHNY and CDR2 is SVGAGI (reference sequence). V dropped 2 bases and J dropped 1; count of bases not matched to a gene: 0. The CDR3 region is CASSYGQGGTDTQYF. The CDR3 bases are TGTGCCAGCAGTTACGGACAGGGGGGCACAGATACGCAGTATTTT.

In its sample, this clonotype was seen many times. The rearrangement uses TRBV12-3 or TRBV12-4 and TRBJ1-1; D perhaps matches TRBD1 (6 bases). The CDR3 is 13 residues long. V lost 5 bases and J lost 3, with 10 bases in between. CDR3 sequence (DNA): TGTGCCAGCAGTAAACAGGGCCACACTGAAGCTTTCTTT. It specifies CASSKQGHTEAFF.

This clonotype appeared many times. The V and J genes are TRBV28 and TRBJ2-3; D may be TRBD2 (7 bases). The germline CDR1 and CDR2 sequences are MDHEN and SYDVKM. Trimming took 7 bases from V and 0 from J, leaving 17 bases between them. This CDR3 region has 16 residues. CDR3 region: CASISVGGPSTDTQYF. The CDR3 nucleotides read TGTGCCAGCATTTCGGTCGGGGGGCCTAGCACAGATACGCAGTATTTT.

This clonotype was detected only a few times. This chain joins TRBV4-3 and TRBJ2-1; D might be TRBD1 or TRBD2, each matching 6 bases. Germline V lookup: CDR1 LGHNA, CDR2 YSLEER. The CDR3 has 16 amino acids. The V end was cut by 0 bases, the J end by 8 bases, with 17 bases between. CDR3 nucleotides: TGCGCCAGCAGCCAAGATGAAGGGGGGCCTCGGGATGAGCAGTTCTTC. The encoded protein is CASSQDEGGPRDEQFF.

The genes are TRBV9 and TRBJ2-7; D may match TRBD1 or TRBD2 (6 bases each). Trimming took 0 bases from V and 4 from J, leaving 20 bases between them. Looked up from germline, CDR1 is SGDLS and CDR2 is YYNGEE. The CDR3 spans 17 residues. Here the CDR3 reads CASSVGPLAGTQYEQYF. CDR3 nucleotide sequence: TGTGCCAGCAGCGTAGGCCCATTGGCGGGGACACAATACGAGCAGTACTTC.

This clonotype was counted at least ten times. The V call is TRBV4-3, the J call TRBJ1-4; unclear D gene. V was shortened by 0 bases and J by 3 bases, with 5 bases between the two germline ends. The CDR3 covers 14 residues. The V gene's germline CDR1 is LGHNA and CDR2 YSLEER. The CDR3 spells CASSQDESNEKLFF. For the CDR3, the DNA is TGCGCCAGCAGCCAAGATGAATCTAATGAAAAACTGTTTTTT.

In regard to this clonotype: This may arise from a read error, as a much more abundant clone is one base away. CDR3 region: CSATTDHADQPQRF. CDR3 in DNA: TGCAGCGCTACGACGGACCATGCGGATCAGCCCCAGCGTTTT. The V and J genes are TRBV29-1 and TRBJ1-5; no clear D gene. The CDR3 totals 14 residues. The germline V gene encodes CDR1 SQVTM and CDR2 ANQGSEA.